These T cell receptor beta chains were read from a single sample in a study of T cells after yellow fever vaccination. MiXCR, applied by TCRdb to the 5' RACE reads, yields one record per CDR3 protein. In the table there are about 68,000 distinct CDR3 sequences, 5% to 8% of which are singletons. The source was CD8+ T cells sorted from PBMCs, collected around 45 days after the first yellow fever vaccination. These receptors came from a man aged 18 to 30 who received the YFV17D yellow fever vaccine. CDR3s leave out the opening cysteine and the closing phenylalanine or tryptophan. The order of the fields is V gene, J gene, CDR3 protein.

>TRBV5-1|TRBJ2-4
ASSSALAKNIQY
>TRBV7-2|TRBJ1-1
ASSLERRGGTEAF
>TRBV7-9|TRBJ2-5
ASSFPRGNQETQY
>TRBV7-9|TRBJ2-7
ASGPRGVYEQY
>TRBV4-3|TRBJ2-2
ASSTPGQTNTGELF
>TRBV7-6|TRBJ2-2
ASSFKQTGELF
>TRBV7-9|TRBJ2-3
ASSPTSEVTDTQY
>TRBV15|TRBJ2-3
ATGRDDPPHTDTQY
>TRBV12-3/TRBV12-4|TRBJ2-3
ASSLTQGAGDTQY
>TRBV12-3/TRBV12-4|TRBJ1-5
ASSLRHQPQH
>TRBV12-5|TRBJ1-5
ASGLGGLDYSNQPQH
>TRBV25-1|TRBJ2-7
ASRAGQGPYEQY
>TRBV4-3|TRBJ2-1
ASSSTESSYNEQF